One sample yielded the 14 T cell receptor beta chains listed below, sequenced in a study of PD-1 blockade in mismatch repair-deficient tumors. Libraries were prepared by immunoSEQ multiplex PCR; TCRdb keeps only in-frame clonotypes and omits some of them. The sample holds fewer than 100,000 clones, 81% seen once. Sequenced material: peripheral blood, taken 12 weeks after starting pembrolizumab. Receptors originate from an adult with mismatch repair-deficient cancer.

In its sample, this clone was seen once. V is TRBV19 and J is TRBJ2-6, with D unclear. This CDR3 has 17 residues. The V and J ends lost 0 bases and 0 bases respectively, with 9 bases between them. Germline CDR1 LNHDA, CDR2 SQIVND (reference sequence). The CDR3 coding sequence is TGTGCCAGTAGTATAGAAAAGTCAAGCTCTGGGGCCAACGTCCTGACTTTC. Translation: CASSIEKSSSGANVLTF.

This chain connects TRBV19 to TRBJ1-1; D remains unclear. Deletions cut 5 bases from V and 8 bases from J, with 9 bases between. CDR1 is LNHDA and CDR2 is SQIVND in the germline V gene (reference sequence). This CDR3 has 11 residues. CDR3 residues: CASSAGDEAFF. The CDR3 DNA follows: TGTGCCAGTAGTGCCGGAGACGAAGCTTTCTTT.

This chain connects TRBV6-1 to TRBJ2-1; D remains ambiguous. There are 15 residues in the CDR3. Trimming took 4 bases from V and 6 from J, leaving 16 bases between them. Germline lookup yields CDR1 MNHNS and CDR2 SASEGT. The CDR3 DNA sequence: TGTGCCAGCAGTGTCGGCACAGTACCTACCAATGAGCAGTTCTTC. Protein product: CASSVGTVPTNEQFF.

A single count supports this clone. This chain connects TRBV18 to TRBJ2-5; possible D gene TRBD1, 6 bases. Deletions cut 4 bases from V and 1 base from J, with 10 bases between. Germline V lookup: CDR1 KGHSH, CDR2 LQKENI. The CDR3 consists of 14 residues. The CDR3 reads CASSLQGLQETQYF. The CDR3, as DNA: TGTGCCAGCTCACTACAGGGTCTCCAAGAGACCCAGTACTTC.

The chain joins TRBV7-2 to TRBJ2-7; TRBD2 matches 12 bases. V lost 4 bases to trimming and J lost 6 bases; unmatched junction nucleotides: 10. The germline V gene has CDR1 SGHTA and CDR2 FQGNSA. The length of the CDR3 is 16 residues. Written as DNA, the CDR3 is TGTGCCAGCAGCTCCGCACTAGCGGGAGGTTCCCCCGAGCAGTACTTC. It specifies CASSSALAGGSPEQYF.

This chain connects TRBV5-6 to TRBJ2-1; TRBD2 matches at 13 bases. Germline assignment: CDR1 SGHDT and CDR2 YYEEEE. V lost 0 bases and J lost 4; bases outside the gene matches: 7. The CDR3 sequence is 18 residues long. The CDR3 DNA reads TGTGCCAGCAGCTTGGCCTTGGGACTAGCGGGACTTTACAATGAGCAGTTCTTC. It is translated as CASSLALGLAGLYNEQFF.

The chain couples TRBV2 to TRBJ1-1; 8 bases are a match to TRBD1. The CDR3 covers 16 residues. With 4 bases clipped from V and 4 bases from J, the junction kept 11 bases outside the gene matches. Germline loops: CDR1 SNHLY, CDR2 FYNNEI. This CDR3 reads CASSGGRGLWSTEAFF. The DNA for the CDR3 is TGTGCCAGCAGTGGGGGCAGGGGGCTGTGGAGCACTGAAGCTTTCTTT.

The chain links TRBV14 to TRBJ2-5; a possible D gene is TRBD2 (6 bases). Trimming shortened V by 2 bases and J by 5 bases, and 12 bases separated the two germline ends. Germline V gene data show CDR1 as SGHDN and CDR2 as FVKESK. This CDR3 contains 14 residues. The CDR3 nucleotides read TGTGCCAGCAGCCAACGGGGGATTAGGGAGACCCAGTACTTC. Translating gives CASSQRGIRETQYF.

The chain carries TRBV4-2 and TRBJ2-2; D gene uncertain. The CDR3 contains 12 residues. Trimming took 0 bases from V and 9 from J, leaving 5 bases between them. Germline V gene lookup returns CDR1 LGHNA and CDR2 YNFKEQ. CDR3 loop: CASSQDRRELFF. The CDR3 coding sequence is TGTGCCAGCAGCCAAGATAGGCGGGAGCTGTTTTTT.

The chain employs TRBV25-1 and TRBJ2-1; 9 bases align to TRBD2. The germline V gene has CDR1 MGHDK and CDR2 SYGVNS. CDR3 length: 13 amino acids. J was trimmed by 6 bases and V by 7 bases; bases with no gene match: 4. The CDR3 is CASTSGKLNEQFF. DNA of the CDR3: TGTGCCAGCACTAGCGGGAAGCTCAATGAGCAGTTCTTC.

The CDR3 loop reads CASSLSLAGASTDTQYF. CDR3 coding DNA: TGTGCCAGCAGCTTGTCCCTAGCGGGGGCTAGCACAGATACGCAGTATTTT. This chain connects TRBV5-4 to TRBJ2-3; 10 bases fit TRBD2. Trimming cost V 1 base and J 0 bases; bases outside gene matches: 5. CDR3 size: 17 residues. CDR1 and CDR2 (germline): SGHNT, YYREEE (reference sequence).

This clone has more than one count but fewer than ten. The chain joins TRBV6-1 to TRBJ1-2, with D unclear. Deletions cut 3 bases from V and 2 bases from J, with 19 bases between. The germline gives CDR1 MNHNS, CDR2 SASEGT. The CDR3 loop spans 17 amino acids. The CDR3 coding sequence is TGTGCCAGCAGTGATAGACCCTCGGGCTGGGAAAACTATGGCTACACCTTC. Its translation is CASSDRPSGWENYGYTF.

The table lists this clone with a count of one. CDR3 residues: CASSRQGYEQYF. CDR3 bases: TGTGCCAGCAGTCGACAGGGTTACGAGCAGTACTTC. This rearrangement joins TRBV6-6 to TRBJ2-7; TRBD1 matches at 7 bases. CDR1 is MNHNY and CDR2 is SVGAGI in the germline V gene (reference sequence). Trimming took 5 bases from V and 4 from J; bases not matched to a gene: 2. The CDR3 contains 12 residues.

The chain's CDR3 is CASSEWDRGVQPQHF. The CDR3 nucleotides read TGTGCCAGCAGTGAGTGGGACAGGGGGGTACAGCCCCAGCATTTT. This chain connects TRBV6-1 to TRBJ1-5, with 11 bases aligning to TRBD1. The CDR3 covers 15 residues. Unmatched junction bases numbered 5, after V lost 3 bases and J lost 7 bases. Looked up from germline, CDR1 is MNHNS and CDR2 is SASEGT.